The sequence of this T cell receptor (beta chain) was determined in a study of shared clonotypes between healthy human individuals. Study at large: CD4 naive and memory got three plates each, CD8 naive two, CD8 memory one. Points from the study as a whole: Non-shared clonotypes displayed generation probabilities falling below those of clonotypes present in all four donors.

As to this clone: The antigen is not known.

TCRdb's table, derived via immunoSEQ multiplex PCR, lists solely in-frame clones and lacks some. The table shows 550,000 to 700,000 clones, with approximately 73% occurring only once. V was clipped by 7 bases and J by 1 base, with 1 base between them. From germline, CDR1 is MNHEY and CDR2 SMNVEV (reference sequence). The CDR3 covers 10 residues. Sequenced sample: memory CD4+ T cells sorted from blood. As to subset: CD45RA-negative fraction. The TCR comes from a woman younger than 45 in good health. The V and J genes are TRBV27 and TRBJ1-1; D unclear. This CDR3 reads CASTNTEAFF. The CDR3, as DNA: TGTGCCAGCACGAACACTGAAGCTTTCTTT.